This T cell receptor (beta chain) emerged from a study of T cells in localized non-small cell lung cancer (dated by TCRdb to 2020 to 2021). For the wider study: T cell repertoires of 236 early-stage NSCLC patients were analyzed, with tumors being compared against uninvolved tumor-adjacent lungs. NSCLC patients had a mean age of around 70 years, and approximately 140 were male and about 98 female. The cohort was made up of hundreds of treatment-naive NSCLC patients whose localized lung tumors had been resected. The paper as a whole reports these results and caveats: Uninvolved tumor-adjacent lung showed the highest T cell clonality, higher than tumor, which suggests more focused antigenic responses in the uninvolved tumor-adjacent lung. Because of the exploratory design, TCR variables were selected using unadjusted p-values without false-discovery rate correction. Longer overall survival was associated with higher T cell density in blood, whereas shorter survival was associated with higher clonality in adjacent lung. Because multi-region tumor sequencing was not performed, intratumor heterogeneity could not be ruled out. A median of around 57 of the top 100 tumor clones were detected in paired uninvolved adjacent lung, and around 30 of these tumor clones were also found among the top 100 clones of the paired uninvolved adjacent lung.

As to this clone: It lacks a known antigen. Base-call qualities are not available, and no considerably larger clone is one nucleotide away.

At diagnosis, peripheral blood, uninvolved tumor-adjacent lung and tumor were collected and were preserved as a mix of fresh-frozen and FFPE material. For TCR repertoire profiling, blood samples were analyzed as peripheral blood mononuclear cells. The germline V gene gives CDR1 as MDHEN and CDR2 as SYDVKM. The CDR3 has 13 amino acids, counting the end cysteine and phenylalanine. The CDR3 DNA has 39 bases and is translated from base 1. V lost 4 bases and J lost 6 bases; the stretch between them is 13 bases long. TCR beta CDR3 regions were sequenced from DNA using the immunoSEQ Assay. In the original analysis: T cell density was computed as TCR beta template counts normalized to usable DNA estimated by amplifying housekeeping genes. Richness was estimated with the preseqR package, extrapolating to 400,000 templates for PBMC samples and 120,000 templates for tissue samples. Clonality was taken to be one minus Pielou's evenness. Tissue-enriched TCRs were identified through differential abundance testing performed on productive amino-acid clonotypes, with a minimum total count of 5 and an alpha of 0.1. The Jaccard Index and the Morisita Overlap Index were used to quantify repertoire overlap between compartments. GLIPH clustered TCR beta CDR3s with public tetramer-defined viral CDR3s; viral motifs required at least three viral sequences plus V-gene enrichment. TCRdb took over this immuneACCESS table, retaining in-frame rearrangements with V and J assigned. Such tables are incomplete; in checked studies, under half of the missing clones stem from an unresolved V gene, and the remainder is unexplained. D and trimming were read from the DNA, whereas the V and J calls and clone size are those reported in that table. The sample table shows 40,000 or so clones, and about four fifths are seen once. Approximately 15% of the sample goes to the ten largest clones.

This receptor was taken from a male donor older than 55 with stage III squamous cell lung carcinoma. The sample was peripheral blood, taken before any cancer treatment. The chain couples TRBV28 to TRBJ2-7, with the D gene not clear enough to name. The DNA reads TGTGCCAGCAGTTCTAACAAATGGGGCGAGCAGTACTTC. Translated, this is CASSSNKWGEQYF.